What follows are 21 T cell receptor beta chains derived from one specimen sequenced in a study of T cell responses to AZD1222 COVID-19 vaccine. Clones were sequenced by immunoSEQ multiplex PCR, and TCRdb holds only the in-frame ones, with some missing. This table holds around 100,000 clones, 70% to 90% found once. The sequencing used peripheral blood, collected on day 0 of AZD1222 vaccination. These receptors were taken from an adult in good health.

This clone was seen more than once but under ten times. The rearrangement joins TRBV5-8 to TRBJ1-3, with 9 bases that match TRBD1. Germline V gene sequence: CDR1 SGHTS, CDR2 YDEGEE. The CDR3 contains 15 residues. With V trimmed by 4 bases and J by 4 bases, 6 bases remained unmatched. The DNA of the CDR3 is TGTGCCAGCAGCGAACAGGGGGCGCGAGGAAACACCATATATTTT. Translation: CASSEQGARGNTIYF.

The chain employs TRBV5-6 and TRBJ1-2, with unresolved D. Trimming removed 0 bases from V and 4 bases from J, with 10 bases in between. Per germline, CDR1 SGHDT and CDR2 YYEEEE. This CDR3 is built from 14 residues. The DNA for the CDR3 is TGTGCCAGCAGCTTGGTATCTGGAGGCTATGGCTACACCTTC. It is translated as CASSLVSGGYGYTF.

V is TRBV5-5 and J is TRBJ1-2, with 11 bases matching TRBD1. This CDR3 has 15 residues. CDR1 is SGHKS and CDR2 is YYEKEE in the germline V gene (reference sequence). V was clipped by 2 bases and J by 5 bases; unmatched bases: 5. In DNA form, the CDR3 reads TGTGCCAGCAGCTTTTGGGACAGGGGGAGTTATGGCTACACCTTC. It yields the protein CASSFWDRGSYGYTF.

The rearrangement joins TRBV6-6 to TRBJ1-1; D ambiguous. Between the trimmed V and J ends, which lost 2 bases and 3 bases, there was a span of 4 bases. The CDR3 contains 12 residues. CDR1 is MNHNY and CDR2 is SVGAGI in the germline V gene (reference sequence). The CDR3 DNA follows: TGTGCCAGCAGTTACGGTGACACTGAAGCTTTCTTT. It encodes CASSYGDTEAFF.

The chain has TRBV7-9 and TRBJ1-4; the D is unclear. The germline V and J ends were trimmed by 0 bases and 8 bases, with 4 bases remaining between them. The length of the CDR3 is 12 residues. The germline CDR1 and CDR2 sequences are SEHNR and FQNEAQ (reference sequence). CDR3 protein: CASSLAQEKLFF. The DNA for the CDR3 is TGTGCCAGCAGCTTAGCGCAAGAAAAACTGTTTTTT.

As regards this clone: This sample also contains other DNA sequences that code for the same CDR3. This chain joins TRBV9 and TRBJ2-1, with TRBD2 identical over 7 bases. This CDR3 contains 12 residues. V was clipped by 2 bases and J by 13 bases; unmatched bases: 6. Germline V gene lookup returns CDR1 SGDLS and CDR2 YYNGEE. The CDR3 is CASSVDRGEQFF. The CDR3, as DNA: TGTGCCAGCAGCGTCGACCGGGGGGAACAGTTCTTC.

The rearrangement uses TRBV7-2 and TRBJ1-2, with TRBD1 matching over 12 bases. V lost 1 base, J lost 2 bases, and 2 bases stayed unmatched. This CDR3 region has 16 residues. Germline assignment: CDR1 SGHTA and CDR2 FQGNSA. CDR3 in amino acids: CASSLEGTGGNYGYTF. The CDR3 nucleotides are TGTGCCAGCAGCTTAGAAGGGACAGGGGGCAACTATGGCTACACCTTC.

The chain joins TRBV7-6 to TRBJ2-3; D is undetermined. Deletions cut 0 bases from V and 2 bases from J, with 9 bases between. Germline CDR1 and CDR2: SGHVS and FNYEAQ. This CDR3 region has 15 residues. As DNA, the CDR3 is TGTGCCAGCAGCTTAGCGAACGCAGACACAGATACGCAGTATTTT. Its translation is CASSLANADTDTQYF.

The V gene is TRBV5-8, the J gene TRBJ1-1, with no clear D. Germline loops: CDR1 SGHTS, CDR2 YDEGEE. Between the trimmed V and J ends, which lost 4 bases and 7 bases, there was a span of 11 bases. The CDR3 runs to 12 residues. The CDR3 sequence: CASSPRTIEAFF. The CDR3, as DNA: TGTGCCAGCAGCCCTCGGACCATTGAAGCTTTCTTT.

The CDR3 here is CASSQGISQKAQYF. The CDR3 nucleotides are TGTGCCAGCAGCCAGGGGATCAGCCAGAAGGCCCAGTACTTC. V and J are TRBV6-5 and TRBJ2-5; D may be TRBD1 (6 bases). There are 14 residues in the CDR3. The V end was cut by 6 bases, the J end by 9 bases, with 20 bases between. Germline CDR1 and CDR2: MNHEY and SVGAGI.

The genes are TRBV4-3 and TRBJ1-5; D might be TRBD1 (5 bases). Per germline, CDR1 LGHNA and CDR2 YSLEER. V was trimmed by 4 bases and J by 2 bases, leaving 15 bases between them. This CDR3 is 16 amino acids long. CDR3 nucleotide sequence: TGCGCCAGCAGCCCCCGTAGGTCACAGGGCAATCAGCCCCAGCATTTT. The encoded protein is CASSPRRSQGNQPQHF.

The chain combines TRBV30 with TRBJ1-5; possibly TRBD1 for D (5 bases). With 3 bases removed from V and 7 bases from J, the gap between germline ends came to 16 bases. Germline CDR1 reads GTSNPN; CDR2 reads SVGIG (reference sequence). This CDR3 contains 14 residues. The CDR3 DNA follows: TGTGCCTGGAGGGGGGTCGGGGGACTACAGCCCCAGCATTTT. Translation: CAWRGVGGLQPQHF.

The rearrangement joins TRBV21-1 to TRBJ1-2; the table calls TRBD1, which could not be checked here. TRBV21-1 constitutes a pseudogene. This CDR3 region has 14 residues. The CDR3 sequence is CASSKTGQSSGYTF. The DNA for the CDR3 is TGTGCCAGCAGCAAAACGGGACAGTCTTCGGGCTACACCTTC.

The rearrangement joins TRBV3-1 (or the pseudogene TRBV3-2) to TRBJ1-2, with D possibly TRBD1 on 5 matching bases. CDR3 length: 13 residues. Germline CDR1 is LGHDT and CDR2 is YNNKEL (reference sequence). Trimming left V 8 bases short and J 4 bases short, with 14 bases between. CDR3 nucleotides: TGTGCCAGCTCCCCTTTCAGGGCCTATGGCTACACCTTC. Translation gives CASSPFRAYGYTF.

The rearrangement joins TRBV7-8 to TRBJ2-6; D is unclear. The CDR3 totals 18 residues. The germline V gene encodes CDR1 SGHVS and CDR2 FQNEAQ. Trimming took off 8 bases at V and 0 bases at J, with 20 bases between the two ends. CDR3 in amino acids: CASSLRRPPFSGANVLTF. The CDR3 DNA is TGTGCCAGCTCCCTTAGGAGACCGCCCTTCTCTGGGGCCAACGTCCTGACTTTC.

The chain is built from TRBV7-9 and TRBJ2-3; no clear D gene. V was cut by 7 bases and J by 2 bases, with 13 bases left in between. CDR1 is SEHNR, CDR2 FQNEAQ, per germline (reference sequence). CDR3 length: 14 amino acids. The DNA for the CDR3 is TGTGCCAGCATTAGGAACACCAACACAGATACGCAGTATTTT. Translated: CASIRNTNTDTQYF.

This chain connects TRBV24-1 to TRBJ2-1, with D hard to call. This CDR3 is built from 12 residues. The V gene's germline CDR1 is KGHDR and CDR2 SFDVKD. Trimming cost V 5 bases and J 10 bases, with 11 bases left between them. The CDR3 region has the DNA TGTGCCACCAGTGGCAGGTCGCGAGAGCAGTTCTTC. Its translation is CATSGRSREQFF.

The chain couples TRBV4-1 to TRBJ2-3, with 9 bases that match TRBD1. The CDR3 spans 16 residues. CDR1 is MGHRA and CDR2 is YSYEKL in the germline V gene. V was pared by 3 bases and J by 5 bases, with 9 bases of the junction left unmatched. The CDR3 nucleotides are TGCGCCAGCAGCCACCCGGGACAGGGACTCGTAGATACGCAGTATTTT. Residues: CASSHPGQGLVDTQYF.

The J gene is TRBJ2-7, the V gene TRBV5-1, with 7 bases lining up with TRBD1. V dropped 2 bases and J dropped 0; count of bases not matched to a gene: 5. The CDR3 totals 15 residues. Germline lookup yields CDR1 SGHRS and CDR2 YFSETQ. CDR3 DNA: TGCGCCAGCAGCTTATTAGGGACAGCCTCCTACGAGCAGTACTTC. Protein: CASSLLGTASYEQYF.

The chain carries TRBV5-1 and TRBJ2-7, with 8 bases matching TRBD1. The germline CDR1 and CDR2 sequences are SGHRS and YFSETQ. The CDR3 sequence is 12 residues long. With V trimmed by 6 bases and J by 4 bases, 3 bases remained unmatched. Here the CDR3 reads CASKDREYEQYF. Written as DNA, the CDR3 is TGCGCCAGCAAGGACAGGGAGTACGAGCAGTACTTC.

A single count supports this clone. This chain connects TRBV9 to TRBJ1-1; TRBD1 is a possible D gene (5 bases). The CDR3 spans 14 residues. Trimming stripped 5 bases from V and 11 bases from J, with 22 bases between. Per the germline V gene, CDR1 is SGDLS and CDR2 is YYNGEE. The CDR3 bases are TGTGCCAGCAGTGTCAAAGGGGTATCCTCGGAGGCTTTCTTT. Amino acids: CASSVKGVSSEAFF. The full variable domain, its missing parts supplied by reference TRBV9 and TRBJ1-1, is DSGVTQTPKHLITATGQRVTLRCSPRSGDLSVYWYQQSLDQGLQFLIQYYNGEERAKGNILERFSAQQFPDLHSELNLSSLELGDSALYFCASSVKGVSSEAFFGQGTRLTVV.